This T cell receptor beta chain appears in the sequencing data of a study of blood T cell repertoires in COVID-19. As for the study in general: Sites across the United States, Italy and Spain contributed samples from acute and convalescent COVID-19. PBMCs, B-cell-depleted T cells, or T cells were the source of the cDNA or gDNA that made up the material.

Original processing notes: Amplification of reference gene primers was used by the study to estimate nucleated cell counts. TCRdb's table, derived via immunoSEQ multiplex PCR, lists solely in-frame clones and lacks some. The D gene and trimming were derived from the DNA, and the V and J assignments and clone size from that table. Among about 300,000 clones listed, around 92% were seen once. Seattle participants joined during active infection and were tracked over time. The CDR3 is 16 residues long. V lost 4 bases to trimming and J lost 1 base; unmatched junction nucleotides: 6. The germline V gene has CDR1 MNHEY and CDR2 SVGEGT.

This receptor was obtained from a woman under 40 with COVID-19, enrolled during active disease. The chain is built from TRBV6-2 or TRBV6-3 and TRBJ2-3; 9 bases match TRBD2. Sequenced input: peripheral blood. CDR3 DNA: TGTGCCAGCAGTTTCGGGATAGCGGGGGGCACAGATACGCAGTATTTT. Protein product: CASSFGIAGGTDTQYF.